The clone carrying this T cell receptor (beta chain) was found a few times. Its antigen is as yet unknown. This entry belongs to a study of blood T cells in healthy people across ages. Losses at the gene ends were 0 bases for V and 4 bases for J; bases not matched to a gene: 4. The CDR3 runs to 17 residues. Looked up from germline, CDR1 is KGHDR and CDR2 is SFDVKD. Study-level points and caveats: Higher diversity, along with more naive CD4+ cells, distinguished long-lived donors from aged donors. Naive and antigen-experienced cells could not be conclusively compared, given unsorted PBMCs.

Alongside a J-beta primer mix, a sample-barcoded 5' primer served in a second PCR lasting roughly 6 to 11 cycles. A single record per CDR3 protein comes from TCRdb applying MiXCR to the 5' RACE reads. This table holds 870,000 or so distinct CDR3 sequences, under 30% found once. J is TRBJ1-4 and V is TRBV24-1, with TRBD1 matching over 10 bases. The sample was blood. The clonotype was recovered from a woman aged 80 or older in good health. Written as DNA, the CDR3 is TGTGCCACCAGTGATTTGCGGACAGGGGGTTATAATGAAAAACTGTTTTTT. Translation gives CATSDLRTGGYNEKLFF.